The 22 T cell receptor beta chains below come from one sample, sequenced in a study of blood T cells in healthy people across ages. Together with a sample-barcoded 5' primer, a J-beta primer mix was included in a second PCR lasting about 7 to 11 cycles. TCRdb re-called the 5' RACE reads through MiXCR, storing one row per CDR3 protein. Counted here are roughly 1,700,000 distinct CDR3 sequences, approximately 30% occurring once; the ten biggest clones make up 6.5% to 8.5%. The source material was blood. The receptors shown here come from a woman aged 25 to 39 in good health.

This clonotype was counted ten times or more. This chain uses TRBV20-1 with TRBJ2-7; tentatively, D is TRBD1 (5 bases). From germline, CDR1 is DFQATT and CDR2 SNEGSKA (reference sequence). The CDR3 is 15 amino acids. The V end was cut by 0 bases, the J end by 2 bases, with 14 bases between. Here the CDR3 DNA reads TGCAGTGCTAGAGATCAGGGCAAAGCCCCCTACGAGCAGTACTTC. It encodes CSARDQGKAPYEQYF.

As concerns this clonotype: Given a much more abundant clone one base away, this may be a read error. The chain uses TRBV20-1 and TRBJ2-4, with 8 bases identical to TRBD2. The end of the DNA fits TRBJ2-5 better, so the J call may be wrong. CDR3 size: 14 residues. Germline values: CDR1 DFQATT, CDR2 SNEGSKA (reference sequence). The CDR3 DNA is TGCAGTACTAGAGATGAGTTAGCGGGGGAGACCCAGTACTTC. Its translation is CSTRDELAGETQYF.

This clonotype was observed many times. The CDR3 nucleotides read TGCGCCAGTCGGACTAGCCCAGAAGCAGATACGCAGTATTTT. Translating gives CASRTSPEADTQYF. The chain links TRBV5-1 to TRBJ2-3; 8 bases align to TRBD2. CDR3 length equals 14 residues. Germline-derived CDR1 and CDR2 are SGHRS and YFSETQ. After removal of 8 bases from V and 4 bases from J, the junction contained 9 bases not matched to a gene.

This clonotype was observed a handful of times. The chain uses TRBV5-1 and TRBJ2-1; unclear D gene. This CDR3 spans 15 amino acids. Germline V CDR1 and CDR2: SGHRS, YFSETQ. Trimming took off 2 bases at V and 10 bases at J, with 19 bases between the two ends. The CDR3 protein is CASSFRGRSSDEQFF. In DNA form, the CDR3 reads TGCGCCAGCAGCTTCAGAGGCAGATCCTCGGACGAGCAGTTCTTC.

This clonotype has ten or more counts. V usage is TRBV20-1 and J usage is TRBJ2-7; no firm D call. The CDR3 runs 12 residues. The V gene lost 3 bases and the J gene lost 4 bases, with 10 bases spanning the gap. In germline, CDR1 is DFQATT, CDR2 SNEGSKA (reference sequence). Here the CDR3 reads CSARRQPYEQYF. In nucleotides, the CDR3 is TGCAGTGCTAGGAGGCAGCCTTACGAGCAGTACTTC.

As for this clonotype: The germline gene is not matched at one end of the junction; a read error may be the cause. The rearrangement joins TRBV20-1 to TRBJ2-1; 12 nucleotides line up with TRBD2. The germline V gene has CDR1 DFQATT and CDR2 SNEGSKA (reference sequence). The CDR3 covers 14 residues. CDR3 region: CSAQTSGSYNEQCF. Written as DNA, the CDR3 is TGCAGTGCTCAGACTAGCGGGAGTTACAATGAGCAGTGCTTC.

The chain joins TRBV29-1 to TRBJ2-5, with 7 bases matching TRBD2. The CDR3 spans 12 residues. Trimming at V came to 6 bases and at J to 7 bases, leaving 8 bases not matched to a gene. The V gene's germline CDR1 is SQVTM and CDR2 ANQGSEA. The DNA of the CDR3 is TGCAGCGTCCGGGGGGTCCAGGGGACCCAGTACTTC. Encoded protein: CSVRGVQGTQYF.

This chain joins TRBV12-3 or TRBV12-4 and TRBJ1-1; D gene unclear. The CDR3 length is 14 residues. V lost 5 bases and J 5 bases, leaving 15 bases between the germline ends. The CDR3 here is CASSPQATGTEAFF. The CDR3 DNA follows: TGTGCCAGCAGTCCCCAGGCCACCGGGACTGAAGCTTTCTTT.

The chain has TRBV7-2 and TRBJ1-4; 9 nucleotides align to TRBD1. The CDR3 has 14 amino acids. With 1 base clipped from V and 9 bases from J, the junction kept 3 bases outside the gene matches. Germline lookup yields CDR1 SGHTA and CDR2 FQGNSA. CDR3 region: CASSLGQGVKKLFF. DNA for the CDR3: TGTGCCAGCAGCTTAGGACAGGGGGTGAAAAAACTGTTTTTT.

Remarks on this clonotype: Germline and junction disagree at one end, which may indicate a read error. The chain employs TRBV3-1 and TRBJ2-1, with D unresolved. The CDR3 is 17 amino acids. Germline V CDR1 and CDR2: LGHDT, YNNKEL (reference sequence). This CDR3 is CASSLRLSVTSYNERFF. The DNA of the CDR3 is TGTGCCAGCAGCCTCCGATTGAGCGTTACATCCTACAATGAGCGGTTCTTC.

This chain uses TRBV11-2 with TRBJ2-1, with 7 bases lining up with TRBD1. V was pared by 5 bases and J by 4 bases, with 8 bases of the junction left unmatched. The CDR3 has 15 residues. The germline gives CDR1 SGHAT, CDR2 FQNNGV. The CDR3 DNA follows: TGTGCCAGCAGCGAAATCGGGACAGATTACAATGAGCAGTTCTTC. Residues: CASSEIGTDYNEQFF.

This clonotype has at least ten counts. The V and J genes are TRBV28 and TRBJ2-5, with 13 bases matching TRBD2. CDR3 length equals 17 residues. V was clipped by 5 bases and J by 5 bases; unmatched bases: 11. The germline gives CDR1 MDHEN, CDR2 SYDVKM. The CDR3 DNA sequence: TGTGCCAGCAGTACCGGCGGACTAGCGGGGGCCTGGGAGACCCAGTACTTC. It encodes CASSTGGLAGAWETQYF.

This clonotype appeared once. A junction boundary mismatches the germline segment, possibly from a read error. The chain combines TRBV12-3 or TRBV12-4 with TRBJ1-5; 8 bases map to TRBD1. The CDR3 runs 16 residues. The CDR3 DNA reads TGTGTCAGCAGTTCAGGGGGCCCACCGGGGGGTCAGCCCCAGCATTTT. Its protein is CVSSSGGPPGGQPQHF.

The chain couples TRBV19 to TRBJ2-1, with D possibly called TRBD1 or TRBD2 (5 bases each). The CDR3 covers 14 residues. The V and J ends lost 5 bases and 7 bases respectively, with 15 bases between them. Germline assignment: CDR1 LNHDA and CDR2 SQIVND (reference sequence). The chain's CDR3 is CASSEGSPVNEQFF. DNA for the CDR3: TGTGCCAGTAGTGAGGGGTCCCCAGTTAATGAGCAGTTCTTC.

The gene calls are TRBV20-1 and TRBJ2-5, with 13 bases fitting TRBD2. The tail of the sequence fits TRBJ2-7 better, so the J call may be wrong. The V gene's germline CDR1 is DFQATT and CDR2 SNEGSKA (reference sequence). The CDR3 has 13 amino acids. CDR3 bases: TGCATTGCCGGGACTAGCGGGATTGGCGAGCAGTACTTC. It yields the protein CIAGTSGIGEQYF.

This chain uses TRBV7-2 with TRBJ1-2; D is uncertain. In germline, CDR1 is SGHTA, CDR2 FQGNSA. Trimming pared 0 bases from V and 10 bases from J, leaving 12 bases between. The CDR3 is 13 amino acids. The CDR3 region is CASSLADGSLYTF. The CDR3 coding sequence is TGTGCCAGCAGCTTAGCTGACGGATCCCTCTACACCTTC.

This clonotype occurred many times. V and J are TRBV7-4 and TRBJ1-5; no clear D gene. The V gene's germline CDR1 is SGHVT and CDR2 SQSDAQ. V gave up 4 bases and J gave up 3 bases, with 16 bases separating them. The CDR3 has 16 amino acids. The CDR3 nucleotides read TGTGCCAGCAGCTCTCCTGGGCAGTGCCTCAATCAGCCCCAGCATTTT. Amino acid sequence: CASSSPGQCLNQPQHF. The whole variable domain, filled in from reference TRBV7-4 and TRBJ1-5, reads GAGVSQSPRYKVAKRGRDVALRCDSISGHVTLYWYRQTLGQGSEVLTYSQSDAQRDKSGRPSGRFSAERPERSVSTLKIQRTEQGDSAVYLCASSSPGQCLNQPQHFGDGTRLSIL.

This clonotype was detected a few times. CDR3 in DNA: TGTGCCAGCAGCCGCATTACAGGGGTTGGGTCACCCCTCCACTTT. Translating gives CASSRITGVGSPLHF. This rearrangement joins TRBV7-9 to TRBJ1-6; 7 nucleotides align to TRBD1. The CDR3 runs to 15 residues. Germline V CDR1 and CDR2: SEHNR, FQNEAQ (reference sequence). Trimming took 5 bases from V and 10 from J; bases not matched to a gene: 11.

This chain joins TRBV20-1 and TRBJ2-5; TRBD2 aligns across 8 bases. The J call may be faulty, since TRBJ2-7 better matches the DNA end. CDR1 and CDR2 from the germline V gene are DFQATT and SNEGSKA (reference sequence). The CDR3 covers 13 residues. CDR3 sequence reads: CSAIGGADYEQYF. CDR3 bases: TGCAGTGCTATCGGGGGGGCAGACTACGAGCAGTACTTC.

This clonotype was recorded at least ten times. CDR3 sequence reads: CSVKATPAGEQYF. DNA for the CDR3: TGCAGCGTCAAGGCGACACCAGCGGGGGAGCAGTACTTC. The chain carries TRBV29-1 and TRBJ2-7; 7 bases map to TRBD2. Per the germline V gene, CDR1 is SQVTM and CDR2 is ANQGSEA. J lost 7 bases, V lost 6 bases, and 12 bases had no gene match. The CDR3 has 13 amino acids.

V gene TRBV20-1 combines with J gene TRBJ1-2; TRBD1 agrees at 10 bases. This CDR3 is built from 16 residues. The germline V gene encodes CDR1 DFQATT and CDR2 SNEGSKA (reference sequence). V was clipped by 5 bases and J by 4 bases; unmatched bases: 13. CDR3 nucleotides: TGCAGTGCTTCGGTCCCGGGACAGGGGCGAATCTATGGCTACACCTTC. Amino acid sequence: CSASVPGQGRIYGYTF.

The genes are TRBV18 and TRBJ2-2; D unclear. Germline V gene data show CDR1 as KGHSH and CDR2 as LQKENI. Trimming left V 5 bases short and J 3 bases short, with 7 bases between. The CDR3 has 13 amino acids. The CDR3 protein is CASSAQDTGELFF. CDR3 in DNA: TGTGCCAGCTCAGCGCAGGACACCGGGGAGCTGTTTTTT.